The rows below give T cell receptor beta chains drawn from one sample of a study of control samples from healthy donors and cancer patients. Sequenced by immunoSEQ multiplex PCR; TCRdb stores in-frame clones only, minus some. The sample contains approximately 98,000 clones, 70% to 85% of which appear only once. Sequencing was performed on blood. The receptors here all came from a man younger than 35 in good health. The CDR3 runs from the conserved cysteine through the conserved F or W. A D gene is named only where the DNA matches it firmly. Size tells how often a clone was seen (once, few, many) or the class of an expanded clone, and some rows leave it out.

CDR3 protein: CASSFRNVRTVRVYGYTF; CDR3 DNA: TGTGCCAGCAGTTTTCGTAACGTGAGGACAGTCAGGGTATATGGCTACACCTTC; D gene: .; V gene: TRBV28; clone size: few; J gene: TRBJ1-2
CDR3 protein: CASSLVSNQPQHF; CDR3 DNA: TGCGCCAGCAGCTTGGTCAGTAATCAGCCCCAGCATTTT; D gene: .; V gene: TRBV5-1; clone size: .; J gene: TRBJ1-5
CDR3 protein: CASSLAGSELFF; CDR3 DNA: TGTGCCAGCAGCTTAGCCGGGAGTGAACTGTTTTTT; D gene: .; V gene: TRBV7-6; clone size: .; J gene: TRBJ2-2
CDR3 protein: CASSYSPGSGSTIYF; CDR3 DNA: TGTGCCAGCAGTTACTCGCCGGGGTCCGGCAGCACCATATATTTT; D gene: .; V gene: TRBV6-5; clone size: .; J gene: TRBJ1-3
CDR3 protein: CASSLVGTSYGTDTQYF; CDR3 DNA: TGTGCCAGCAGCTTGGTCGGAACTAGTTATGGCACAGATACGCAGTATTTT; D gene: .; V gene: TRBV5-6; clone size: .; J gene: TRBJ2-3
CDR3 protein: CASSGGTASYNEQFF; CDR3 DNA: TGTGCCAGCAGCGGAGGGACAGCCTCCTACAATGAGCAGTTCTTC; D gene: TRBD1; V gene: TRBV9; clone size: .; J gene: TRBJ2-1
CDR3 protein: CASRQGPFYTGELFF; CDR3 DNA: TGTGCCAGCAGGCAGGGACCATTTTACACCGGGGAGCTGTTTTTT; D gene: .; V gene: TRBV28; clone size: many; J gene: TRBJ2-2
CDR3 protein: CASSERQNYYGYTF; CDR3 DNA: TGTGCCAGCAGTGAACGACAGAACTACTATGGCTACACCTTC; D gene: .; V gene: TRBV6-1; clone size: .; J gene: TRBJ1-2
CDR3 protein: CASSLEGTSGTYEQYF; CDR3 DNA: TGTGCCAGCAGCCTAGAGGGGACTAGCGGAACCTACGAGCAGTACTTC; D gene: TRBD2; V gene: TRBV13; clone size: .; J gene: TRBJ2-7
CDR3 protein: CASSWTRDRGNTEAFF; CDR3 DNA: TGTGCCAGCAGCTGGACCCGGGACAGGGGAAACACTGAAGCTTTCTTT; D gene: TRBD1; V gene: TRBV7-9; clone size: .; J gene: TRBJ1-1
CDR3 protein: CASSSLGTGLLSYEQYF; CDR3 DNA: TGTGCCAGCAGCTCCCTGGGGACAGGGCTTCTCTCCTACGAGCAGTACTTC; D gene: TRBD1; V gene: TRBV7-8; clone size: .; J gene: TRBJ2-7
CDR3 protein: CASSFLWTANTGELFF; CDR3 DNA: TGTGCCAGCAGTTTCCTATGGACAGCGAACACCGGGGAGCTGTTTTTT; D gene: .; V gene: TRBV6-5; clone size: .; J gene: TRBJ2-2
CDR3 protein: CASSRREGQPQHF; CDR3 DNA: TGTGCCAGCAGCCGCCGTGAGGGACAGCCCCAGCATTTT; D gene: .; V gene: TRBV6-5; clone size: .; J gene: TRBJ1-5
CDR3 protein: CASSYSDRGRSGYTF; CDR3 DNA: TGTGCCAGCAGTTACTCCGACAGGGGAAGATCGGGCTACACCTTC; D gene: TRBD1; V gene: TRBV6-2/TRBV6-3; clone size: .; J gene: TRBJ1-2
CDR3 protein: CASSQDVGRGHLNEKLFF; CDR3 DNA: TGCGCCAGCAGCCAAGATGTGGGGCGGGGACACCTTAATGAAAAACTGTTTTTT; D gene: .; V gene: TRBV4-3; clone size: .; J gene: TRBJ1-4
CDR3 protein: CASSYQGDTQYF; CDR3 DNA: TGTGCCAGCAGCTATCAGGGAGATACGCAGTATTTT; D gene: .; V gene: TRBV6-5; clone size: few; J gene: TRBJ2-3
CDR3 protein: CAIRGLESRGVMGAFF; CDR3 DNA: TGTGCCATCAGGGGGCTTGAGTCGCGGGGTGTGATGGGCGCTTTCTTT; D gene: .; V gene: TRBV10-3; clone size: .; J gene: TRBJ1-1
CDR3 protein: CASSLSSSNQPQHF; CDR3 DNA: TGTGCCAGCAGTCTGTCGAGCAGCAATCAGCCCCAGCATTTT; D gene: .; V gene: TRBV28; clone size: .; J gene: TRBJ1-5
CDR3 protein: CASSQASRGETQYF; CDR3 DNA: TGTGCCAGCAGCCAAGCTTCGAGGGGTGAGACCCAGTACTTC; D gene: .; V gene: TRBV3-1/TRBV3-2; clone size: .; J gene: TRBJ2-5
CDR3 protein: CASSPRYNSPLHF; CDR3 DNA: TGTGCCAGCTCACCGCGGTATAATTCACCCCTCCACTTT; D gene: .; V gene: TRBV18; clone size: .; J gene: TRBJ1-6
CDR3 protein: CATSWSSGNEQFF; CDR3 DNA: TGTGCCACCAGCTGGAGTAGCGGGAATGAGCAGTTCTTC; D gene: TRBD2; V gene: TRBV15; clone size: .; J gene: TRBJ2-1
CDR3 protein: CASSVTDRGTSTDTQYF; CDR3 DNA: TGTGCCAGCTCAGTAACAGACAGGGGGACTAGCACAGATACGCAGTATTTT; D gene: TRBD1; V gene: TRBV18; clone size: few; J gene: TRBJ2-3
CDR3 protein: CASSDSRDSKIHSGNTIYF; CDR3 DNA: TGTGCCAGCAGTGACTCCCGGGACAGTAAAATTCACTCTGGAAACACCATATATTTT; D gene: TRBD1; V gene: TRBV6-4; clone size: .; J gene: TRBJ1-3
CDR3 protein: CAWKLGTNTDTQYF; CDR3 DNA: TGTGCCTGGAAGCTGGGGACCAACACAGATACGCAGTATTTT; D gene: .; V gene: TRBV30; clone size: once; J gene: TRBJ2-3
CDR3 protein: CAWRPPRGTGRIWDTQYF; CDR3 DNA: TGTGCCTGGAGGCCCCCCCGCGGGACAGGGAGAATATGGGATACGCAGTATTTT; D gene: TRBD1; V gene: TRBV30; clone size: .; J gene: TRBJ2-3
CDR3 protein: CATSARTSNNYGYTF; CDR3 DNA: TGTGCCACCAGCGCCCGGACAAGTAATAACTATGGCTACACCTTC; D gene: .; V gene: TRBV15; clone size: .; J gene: TRBJ1-2
CDR3 protein: CASSLDRGSNYGYTF; CDR3 DNA: TGCGCCAGCAGCTTGGACCGGGGTTCTAACTATGGCTACACCTTC; D gene: .; V gene: TRBV5-1; clone size: .; J gene: TRBJ1-2
CDR3 protein: CASSQDPDSYGYTF; CDR3 DNA: TGTGCCAGCAGCCAAGATCCGGACAGCTATGGCTACACCTTC; D gene: .; V gene: TRBV14; clone size: .; J gene: TRBJ1-2
CDR3 protein: CASSPQRGTDTQYF; CDR3 DNA: TGTGCCAGCAGCCCCCAGCGGGGCACAGATACGCAGTATTTT; D gene: .; V gene: TRBV11-2; clone size: .; J gene: TRBJ2-3
CDR3 protein: CASSLQGGNSPLHF; CDR3 DNA: TGTGCCAGCAGTCTACAGGGGGGTAATTCACCCCTCCACTTT; D gene: TRBD1; V gene: TRBV6-1; clone size: .; J gene: TRBJ1-6
CDR3 protein: CASSRGQTKSNYGYTF; CDR3 DNA: TGTGCCAGCAGCCGCGGACAGACTAAGTCTAACTATGGCTACACCTTC; D gene: .; V gene: TRBV7-9; clone size: .; J gene: TRBJ1-2
CDR3 protein: CASSFPGRERQYF; CDR3 DNA: TGTGCCAGCAGTTTCCCAGGGAGAGAACGGCAGTACTTC; D gene: .; V gene: TRBV27; clone size: .; J gene: TRBJ2-7
CDR3 protein: CASSPAAGDSGNTIYF; CDR3 DNA: TGTGCCAGCTCACCCGCGGCCGGGGACTCTGGAAACACCATATATTTT; D gene: .; V gene: TRBV18; clone size: .; J gene: TRBJ1-3
CDR3 protein: CASSSGTAGNTIYF; CDR3 DNA: TGTGCCAGCAGCTCCGGGACGGCTGGAAACACCATATATTTT; D gene: .; V gene: TRBV6-5; clone size: .; J gene: TRBJ1-3
CDR3 protein: CASSRAGGPSTDTQYF; CDR3 DNA: TGTGCCAGCAGCCGTGCTGGGGGGCCTAGCACAGATACGCAGTATTTT; D gene: .; V gene: TRBV7-2; clone size: .; J gene: TRBJ2-3
CDR3 protein: CASSLGTGMAGNTIYF; CDR3 DNA: TGCGCCAGCAGCTTGGGGACAGGGATGGCTGGAAACACCATATATTTT; D gene: TRBD1; V gene: TRBV5-1; clone size: .; J gene: TRBJ1-3
CDR3 protein: CASSPRWVYEQYF; CDR3 DNA: TGTGCCAGCAGCCCGCGGTGGGTTTACGAGCAGTACTTC; D gene: .; V gene: TRBV14; clone size: .; J gene: TRBJ2-7
CDR3 protein: CASSVRDRGTYGYTF; CDR3 DNA: TGTGCCAGCAGCGTCCGGGACAGGGGCACCTATGGCTACACCTTC; D gene: TRBD1; V gene: TRBV7-8; clone size: .; J gene: TRBJ1-2
CDR3 protein: CASRSPGAGEKLFF; CDR3 DNA: TGTGCCAGCAGGTCTCCCGGGGCGGGTGAAAAACTGTTTTTT; D gene: .; V gene: TRBV28; clone size: .; J gene: TRBJ1-4
CDR3 protein: CASSAGGKTYGYTF; CDR3 DNA: TGTGCCAGCAGCGCGGGGGGGAAGACCTATGGCTACACCTTC; D gene: .; V gene: TRBV9; clone size: .; J gene: TRBJ1-2
CDR3 protein: CASRLTETNYGYTF; CDR3 DNA: TGTGCCAGCAGGCTGACAGAAACTAACTATGGCTACACCTTC; D gene: .; V gene: TRBV6-5; clone size: .; J gene: TRBJ1-2
CDR3 protein: CSASPRGAEQFF; CDR3 DNA: TGCAGTGCTAGTCCCCGAGGGGCTGAGCAGTTCTTC; D gene: .; V gene: TRBV20-1; clone size: once; J gene: TRBJ2-1
CDR3 protein: CASSPLGQGNTEAFF; CDR3 DNA: TGTGCCAGCTCACCCCTTGGACAGGGCAACACTGAAGCTTTCTTT; D gene: TRBD1; V gene: TRBV18; clone size: .; J gene: TRBJ1-1
CDR3 protein: CASRERGGFTDTQYF; CDR3 DNA: TGTGCCAGCCGCGAACGGGGGGGCTTCACAGATACGCAGTATTTT; D gene: TRBD2; V gene: TRBV11-2; clone size: .; J gene: TRBJ2-3
CDR3 protein: CASSYSKGIEAFF; CDR3 DNA: TGTGCCAGCAGTTACTCGAAAGGAATAGAAGCTTTCTTT; D gene: .; V gene: TRBV6-6; clone size: .; J gene: TRBJ1-1
CDR3 protein: CASSAPHGQGETQYF; CDR3 DNA: TGTGCCAGCAGCGCGCCTCACGGACAGGGTGAGACCCAGTACTTC; D gene: TRBD1; V gene: TRBV9; clone size: .; J gene: TRBJ2-5
CDR3 protein: CASSLDLRQGVGAFF; CDR3 DNA: TGTGCCAGCAGCTTAGATCTGAGACAGGGGGTTGGAGCTTTCTTT; D gene: TRBD1; V gene: TRBV11-2; clone size: .; J gene: TRBJ1-1
CDR3 protein: CASSDSSRGTGITDTQYF; CDR3 DNA: TGTGCCAGCAGTGACTCGAGTCGGGGGACCGGGATCACAGATACGCAGTATTTT; D gene: .; V gene: TRBV6-4; clone size: .; J gene: TRBJ2-3
CDR3 protein: CASSFSGDRDSPLHF; CDR3 DNA: TGTGCCAGCAGCTTCAGCGGGGATCGAGATTCACCCCTCCACTTT; D gene: .; V gene: TRBV11-2; clone size: once; J gene: TRBJ1-6
CDR3 protein: CATKTGPSYGYTF; CDR3 DNA: TGTGCCACCAAGACAGGCCCCTCCTATGGCTACACCTTC; D gene: .; V gene: TRBV10-3; clone size: .; J gene: TRBJ1-2
CDR3 protein: CASSYSRRDQYF; CDR3 DNA: TGTGCCAGCAGTTACTCGAGGAGGGACCAGTACTTC; D gene: .; V gene: TRBV6-2/TRBV6-3; clone size: .; J gene: TRBJ2-7
CDR3 protein: CASSLRGGTGYYNEQFF; CDR3 DNA: TGTGCCAGCAGCCTGAGGGGTGGGACAGGCTACTACAATGAGCAGTTCTTC; D gene: TRBD1; V gene: TRBV7-2; clone size: .; J gene: TRBJ2-1
CDR3 protein: CSVETGRETQYF; CDR3 DNA: TGCAGCGTCGAGACAGGGCGGGAGACCCAGTACTTC; D gene: TRBD1; V gene: TRBV29-1; clone size: .; J gene: TRBJ2-5
CDR3 protein: CASRQTVTLGEGYTF; CDR3 DNA: TGCGCCAGCAGACAGACAGTCACACTCGGTGAGGGCTACACCTTC; D gene: .; V gene: TRBV5-1; clone size: once; J gene: TRBJ1-2